The clone carrying this T cell receptor beta chain was counted between two and nine times. This record belongs to a study of blood T cells in healthy people across ages. Germline-derived CDR1 and CDR2 are SGHTA and FQGNSA. The CDR3 is made up of 14 amino acids. V dropped 5 bases and J dropped 13 bases, with 21 bases sitting between them. A second PCR, run for roughly 7 to 12 cycles, used a sample-barcoded 5' primer plus a J-beta primer mix. Each CDR3 protein gets one entry after TCRdb re-called the 5' RACE reads with MiXCR. The data contain around 580,000 distinct CDR3 sequences, roughly 48% of them singletons.

This sequence joins TRBV7-2 and TRBJ2-1; D possibly uses TRBD1 or TRBD2 (5 bases each). The receptor comes from an elderly man in good health. Sequenced: blood. In nucleotides, the CDR3 is TGTGCCAGCAGCCTATTGGACAAGGGGACGCTACAGTTCTTC. Translation gives CASSLLDKGTLQFF.